A selection of T cell receptor beta chains follows, all from one sample in a study of T cell responses to AZD1222 COVID-19 vaccine. Profiled with immunoSEQ multiplex PCR; TCRdb holds only in-frame clones, not every one. This sample carries 55,000 to 65,000 clones, approximately 83% of them seen once, and the ten largest clones take around 16%. Sequencing used peripheral blood, obtained on day 0 of AZD1222 vaccination. The receptors here all came from an adult in good health. CDR3s include the opening cysteine and the closing phenylalanine or tryptophan. A D gene is named only where the DNA matches it firmly. Clone sizes are given selectively: once, few, many, or a class where the clone is expanded.

size: -
V: TRBV6-5
D: TRBD1
J: TRBJ2-7
DNA: TGTGCCAGCAGTTTTGGGTCAGGGGGAGACGAGCAGTACTTC
CDR3: CASSFGSGGDEQYF

size: -
V: TRBV7-9
D: -
J: TRBJ2-7
DNA: TGTGCCAGCAGCACAACCCCCGGAGAGCAGTACTTC
CDR3: CASSTTPGEQYF

size: -
V: TRBV6-1
D: -
J: TRBJ1-2
DNA: TGTGCCAGCAGTGAATTGGTGTTTCGGACAGCCCCGACGACGCACTATGGCTACACCTTC
CDR3: CASSELVFRTAPTTHYGYTF

size: once
V: TRBV18
D: -
J: TRBJ1-5
DNA: TGTGCCAGCTCACTTGATTATGATCAGCCCCAGCATTTT
CDR3: CASSLDYDQPQHF

size: -
V: TRBV5-1
D: TRBD2
J: TRBJ2-1
DNA: TGCGCCAGCCATCCAGGACTAGCGCGGGACAATGAGCAGTTCTTC
CDR3: CASHPGLARDNEQFF

size: -
V: TRBV19
D: -
J: TRBJ1-4
DNA: TGTGCCAGTAGTATAGACAGGGGAAGTGGCGAACTGTTTTTT
CDR3: CASSIDRGSGELFF

size: -
V: TRBV27
D: -
J: TRBJ2-7
DNA: TGTGCCAGCATCCATTTCGGGACATTCAAAGTCTCCTACGAGCAGTACTTC
CDR3: CASIHFGTFKVSYEQYF

size: few
V: TRBV7-9
D: -
J: TRBJ2-7
DNA: TGTGCCAGCAGCTCGCAGGGATACGAGCAGTACTTC
CDR3: CASSSQGYEQYF

size: -
V: TRBV5-1
D: TRBD1
J: TRBJ1-2
DNA: TGCGCCAGCAATCAGGAACCGGGACAGACCTGGAGGGGCTACACCTTC
CDR3: CASNQEPGQTWRGYTF

size: -
V: TRBV5-1
D: TRBD1
J: TRBJ1-6
DNA: TGCGCCAGCAGCTCGAAGGGGACAGAACAGAATTCACCCCTCCACTTT
CDR3: CASSSKGTEQNSPLHF

size: few
V: TRBV28
D: -
J: TRBJ2-1
DNA: TGTGCCAGCAGTTGGGATAAAGGGGTTGAGCAGTTCTTC
CDR3: CASSWDKGVEQFF

size: -
V: TRBV28
D: -
J: TRBJ1-1
DNA: TGTGCCAGCAGTCCTCCCTCAGGGTTGGGCACTGAAGCTTTCTTT
CDR3: CASSPPSGLGTEAFF

size: -
V: TRBV11-3
D: -
J: TRBJ2-5
DNA: TGTGCCAGCAGCATAGGGGGGGGCCAAGGGACCCAGTACTTC
CDR3: CASSIGGGQGTQYF

size: -
V: TRBV3-1/TRBV3-2
D: TRBD2
J: TRBJ2-3
DNA: TGTGCCAGCAGCCACAGGACTAGCGGGGGGGCGGGAGATACGCAGTATTTT
CDR3: CASSHRTSGGAGDTQYF

size: few
V: TRBV6-1
D: -
J: TRBJ1-3
DNA: TGTGCCAGCAGTGAAAAGACGGGAGTCACCATATATTTT
CDR3: CASSEKTGVTIYF